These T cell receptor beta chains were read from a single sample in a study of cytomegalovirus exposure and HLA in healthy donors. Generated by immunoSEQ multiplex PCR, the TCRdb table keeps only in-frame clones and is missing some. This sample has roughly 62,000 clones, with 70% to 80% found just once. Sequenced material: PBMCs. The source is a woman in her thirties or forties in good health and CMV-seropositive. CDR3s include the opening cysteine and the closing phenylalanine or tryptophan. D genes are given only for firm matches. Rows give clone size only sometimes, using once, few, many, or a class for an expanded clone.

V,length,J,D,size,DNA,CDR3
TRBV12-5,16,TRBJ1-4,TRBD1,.,TGTGCTAGTGGTTTGCTAGGACAGGGCGACGATGAAAAACTGTTTTTT,CASGLLGQGDDEKLFF
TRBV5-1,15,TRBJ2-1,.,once,TGCGCCAGCAGCCTGAAGATGAGCTCCTACAATGAGCAGTTCTTC,CASSLKMSSYNEQFF
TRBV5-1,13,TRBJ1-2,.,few,TGCGCCAGCAGCCACACCCTAGATGGGGGCTACACCTTC,CASSHTLDGGYTF
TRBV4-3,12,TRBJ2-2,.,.,TGCGCCAGCAGCCAAGCAGACAGGGAGCTGTTTTTT,CASSQADRELFF
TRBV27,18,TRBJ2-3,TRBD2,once,TGTGCCAGCAGTTTAGTGCCAGGACGGGGGGGGGCCACAGATACGCAGTATTTT,CASSLVPGRGGATDTQYF
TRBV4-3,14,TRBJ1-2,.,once,TGCGCCAGCAGCCAAGCAGGGGCACTGGGTGGCTACACCTTC,CASSQAGALGGYTF
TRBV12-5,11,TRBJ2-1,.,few,TGTGCTAGTGGCCACTACGATGAGCAGTTCTTC,CASGHYDEQFF
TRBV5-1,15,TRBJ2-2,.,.,TGCGCCAGCAGCTTTGGAGGGGCAACCGCCGGGGAGCTGTTTTTT,CASSFGGATAGELFF
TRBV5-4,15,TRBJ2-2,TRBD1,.,TGTGCCAGCACGGACAGGGTGGAGAACACCGGGGAGCTGTTTTTT,CASTDRVENTGELFF
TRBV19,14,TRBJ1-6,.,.,TGTGCCAGTAGTATAGGAGTTGTTAATTCACCCCTCCACTTT,CASSIGVVNSPLHF
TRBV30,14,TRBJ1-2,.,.,TGTGCCTGGACGACGGATAGCCGGCGAGGAGGCTACACCTTC,CAWTTDSRRGGYTF
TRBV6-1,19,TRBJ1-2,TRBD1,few,TGTGCCAGCAGGGAAGGAGTCCTGACAGGGGGGTACCTGGGCTATGGCTACACCTTC,CASREGVLTGGYLGYGYTF
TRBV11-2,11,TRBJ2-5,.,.,TGTGCCAGCAGCCCCGCGGAGACCCAGTACTTC,CASSPAETQYF
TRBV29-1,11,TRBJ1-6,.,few,TGCAGCGTCGCAAGAGGCCTCAAGCTCCACTTT,CSVARGLKLHF
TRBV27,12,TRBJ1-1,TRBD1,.,TGTGCCAGCCAGGACAGGGGCGCTGAAGCTTTCTTT,CASQDRGAEAFF
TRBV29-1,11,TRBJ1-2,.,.,TGCAGCGTCGGACAAAACTATGGCTACACCTTC,CSVGQNYGYTF
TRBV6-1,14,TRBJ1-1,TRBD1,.,TGTGCCAGCAGAGGGACAGGGTTGAACACTGAAGCTTTCTTT,CASRGTGLNTEAFF
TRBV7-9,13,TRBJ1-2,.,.,TGTGCCAGCAGCTTGGGGCTTAACTATGGCTACACCTTC,CASSLGLNYGYTF
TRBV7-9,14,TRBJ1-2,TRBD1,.,TGTGCCAGCAGCCCACCGGGACAGATCTATGGCTACACCTTC,CASSPPGQIYGYTF
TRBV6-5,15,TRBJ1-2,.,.,TGTGCCAGCAGTTACTCTACAGGAAAGAACTATGGCTACACCTTC,CASSYSTGKNYGYTF
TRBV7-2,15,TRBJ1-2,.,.,TGTGCCAGCAGTCTGGGGGGGGCGCGAAGCTATGGCTACACCTTC,CASSLGGARSYGYTF
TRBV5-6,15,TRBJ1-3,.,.,TGTGCCAGCAGCTTGGGAGCGGGACACGGAGAGGCCATATATTTT,CASSLGAGHGEAIYF
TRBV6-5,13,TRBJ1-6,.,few,TGTGCCAGCAGTTATGAGGGCAATTCACCCCTCCACTTT,CASSYEGNSPLHF
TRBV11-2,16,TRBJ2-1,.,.,TGTGCCAGCAGCTTAGTTGGCGGGGGCAAAAACGGTGAGCAGTTCTTC,CASSLVGGGKNGEQFF
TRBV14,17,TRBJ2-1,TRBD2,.,TGTGCCAGCAGCCAATGGGTGTCTAGCGGGGGGGCGCATGAGCAGTTCTTC,CASSQWVSSGGAHEQFF
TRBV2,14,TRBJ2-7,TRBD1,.,TGTGCCAGCAGTTACACAGGGGTCTCCTACGAGCAGTACTTC,CASSYTGVSYEQYF